This T cell receptor beta chain was observed in a study of blood T cell repertoires in COVID-19. The CDR3 is 15 amino acids. Germline CDR1 reads LNHDA; CDR2 reads SQIVND (reference sequence). V was clipped by 7 bases and J by 0 bases, with 13 bases between them. Sequencing used immunoSEQ multiplex PCR; TCRdb keeps in-frame clones, though not all of them. This repertoire shows about 220,000 clones, approximately 83% found once; its top ten account for 4.8%. The chain couples TRBV19 to TRBJ1-5; D is ambiguous. The receptor was derived from a woman aged 50 to 60 who had been exposed to COVID-19. The sequencing sample was made of PBMCs or T cells enriched from blood (not recorded which). This CDR3 reads CASTYGGSSNQPQHF. CDR3 in DNA: TGTGCCAGTACCTATGGTGGGAGTAGCAATCAGCCCCAGCATTTT. Based on the CDR3 plus reference TRBV19 and TRBJ1-5, the full variable domain is DGGITQSPKYLFRKEGQNVTLSCEQNLNHDAMYWYRQDPGQGLRLIYYSQIVNDFQKGDIAEGYSVSREKKESFPLTVTSAQKNPTAFYLCASTYGGSSNQPQHFGDGTRLSIL.